This T cell receptor (beta chain) was sequenced in a study of shared clonotypes between healthy human individuals. For the study at large: The donor group consisted of two women and a few men, aged 18 to 49. Per-donor plates numbered three CD4 naive, three CD4 memory, two CD8 naive and one CD8 memory.

The assay used deep level. TCRdb keeps only in-frame clones here, not all; method: immunoSEQ multiplex PCR. This table holds fewer than 1.8 million clones, approximately 98.5% found once. The investigators split CD4+ cells into a CD45RA+ naive subset and a CD45RA-negative memory subset. The CDR3 is made up of 14 amino acids. The ends lost 6 bases at V and 7 bases at J; junction bases unmatched: 7. The germline V gene has CDR1 SNHLY and CDR2 FYNNEI. This TCR came from a man aged 30 to 45 in good health. The V gene is TRBV2, the J gene TRBJ2-7; TRBD2 aligns across 12 bases. The specimen was naive CD4+ T cells sorted from blood. Noted subset: CD45RA+ positively selected. CDR3 loop: CASRRLAGAGEQYF. DNA of the CDR3: TGTGCCAGCAGGCGACTAGCGGGAGCGGGAGAGCAGTACTTC.